This T cell receptor beta chain was found in a study of regulatory T cells in long-lasting Graves disease. Study-wide findings and caveats: Persistent disease samples used TRBV28, TRBJ1-2 and TRBJ2-5 preferentially.

CDR3-region Arm-PCR and iRepertoire HTBI primers produced the TCR beta libraries. TCRdb reprocessed the multiplex PCR reads via MiXCR and lists one record per CDR3 protein. Counted here are around 420,000 distinct CDR3 sequences, around 16% occurring once; the ten biggest clones make up about 8.3%. About this clonotype itself: The antigen remains undetermined.

As for time point: newly diagnosed GD, antithyroid drugs for less than 3 months. PBMC RNA served as the TCR library source. The CDR3 totals 18 residues. Germline trimming cut 0 bases from V and 3 bases from J; bases unmatched to any gene: 7. The germline V gene has CDR1 PRHDT and CDR2 FYEKMQ (reference sequence). These data were likewise used in another study, on T cells in Graves' hyperthyroidism and ophthalmopathy. That paper notes: The primer set for the first-round RT-PCR of the TCR CDR3 was HTBI. Most thyroid clonotypes expanded above 0.001 appeared in blood too.

This chain uses TRBV13 with TRBJ2-1, with 11 nucleotides matching TRBD2. The clonotype originates from a woman in her thirties or forties with Graves disease. The specimen was peripheral blood mononuclear cells (PBMCs), collected at new diagnosis, from a patient treated with antithyroid drugs. The CDR3 region is CASSLGLAGAPHYNEQFF. The CDR3 DNA follows: TGTGCCAGCAGCTTAGGACTAGCGGGAGCCCCTCACTACAATGAGCAGTTCTTC.